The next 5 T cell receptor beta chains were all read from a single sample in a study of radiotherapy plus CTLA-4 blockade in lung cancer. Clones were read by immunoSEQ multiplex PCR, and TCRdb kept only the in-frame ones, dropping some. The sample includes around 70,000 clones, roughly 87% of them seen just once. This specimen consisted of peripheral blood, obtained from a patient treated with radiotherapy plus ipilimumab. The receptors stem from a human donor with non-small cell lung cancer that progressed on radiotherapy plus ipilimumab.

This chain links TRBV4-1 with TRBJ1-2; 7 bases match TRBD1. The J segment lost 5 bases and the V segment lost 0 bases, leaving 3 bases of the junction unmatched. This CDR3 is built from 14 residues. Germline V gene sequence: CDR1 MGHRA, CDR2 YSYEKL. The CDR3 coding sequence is TGCGCCAGCAGCCAAGAGGGGACAGTTTATGGCTACACCTTC. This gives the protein CASSQEGTVYGYTF.

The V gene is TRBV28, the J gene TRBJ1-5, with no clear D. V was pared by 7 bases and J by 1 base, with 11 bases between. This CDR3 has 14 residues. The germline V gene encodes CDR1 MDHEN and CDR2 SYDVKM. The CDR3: CASIFASSNQPQHF. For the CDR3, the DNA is TGTGCCAGCATTTTTGCCTCGAGCAATCAGCCCCAGCATTTT.

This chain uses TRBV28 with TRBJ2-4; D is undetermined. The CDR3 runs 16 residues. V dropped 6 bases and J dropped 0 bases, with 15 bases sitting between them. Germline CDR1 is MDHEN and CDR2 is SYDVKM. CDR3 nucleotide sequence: TGTGCCAGCAGCCAGGTTTTGCTGCTAGCCAAAAACATTCAGTACTTC. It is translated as CASSQVLLLAKNIQYF.

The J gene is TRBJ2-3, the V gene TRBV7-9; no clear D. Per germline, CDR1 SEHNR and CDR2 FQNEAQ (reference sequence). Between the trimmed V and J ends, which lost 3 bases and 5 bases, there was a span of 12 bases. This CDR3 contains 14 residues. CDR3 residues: CASSLRTNKDTQYF. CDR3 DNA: TGTGCCAGCAGCTTGCGGACGAACAAAGATACGCAGTATTTT.

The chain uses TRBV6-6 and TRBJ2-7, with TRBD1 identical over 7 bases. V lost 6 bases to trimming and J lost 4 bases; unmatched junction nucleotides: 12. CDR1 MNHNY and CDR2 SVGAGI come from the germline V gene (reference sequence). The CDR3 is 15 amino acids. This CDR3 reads CASSLEGAGLYEQYF. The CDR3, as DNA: TGTGCCAGCAGCCTCGAGGGGGCTGGGCTTTACGAGCAGTACTTC.